This T cell receptor beta chain appears in the sequencing data of a study of blood T cell repertoires in COVID-19. In the study overall: Samples representing acute and convalescent COVID-19 were sourced from the United States, Italy and Spain.

Germline loops: CDR1 SGHDT, CDR2 YYEEEE. The CDR3 is 18 residues long. Trimming at V came to 1 base and at J to 4 bases, leaving 15 bases not matched to a gene. Original processing methods: Estimated nucleated cell counts came from reference gene primer amplification. Measured with immunoSEQ multiplex PCR; TCRdb has only the in-frame clones, and not every one. Clone size and the V and J calls come from that table; the DNA yielded D and trimming. Among 150,000 to 200,000 clones listed, roughly 77% were seen once. This clonotype originated in a woman in her thirties or forties with COVID-19, enrolled during active disease. This chain joins TRBV5-6 and TRBJ2-3, with TRBD2 matching over 7 bases. Sequenced: peripheral blood. The CDR3 sequence is CASSLFAGERAGADTQYF. For the CDR3, the DNA is TGTGCCAGCAGCTTGTTTGCGGGAGAAAGGGCGGGGGCAGATACGCAGTATTTT.